This T cell receptor (beta chain) was retrieved from a study of blood T cell repertoires in COVID-19. CDR3 length: 15 residues. The germline V and J ends were trimmed by 3 bases and 0 bases, with 9 bases remaining between them. Germline assignment: CDR1 MNHEY and CDR2 SVGAGI. This clone was counted a few times. Per the study methods: The authors estimated nucleated cell counts from reference gene primer amplification. Repertoires were generated with immunoSEQ multiplex PCR, while TCRdb's copy carries only in-frame clones and drops some. For V, J and clone size, that table is used; D and trimming come from the DNA. The sample yields 35,000 to 40,000 clones, 80% seen once.

The rearrangement uses TRBV6-5 and TRBJ2-1, with D possibly matching TRBD2 (6 bases). This clonotype was sampled from a man older than 75 with active or convalescent COVID-19. Sequencing was done on a sample of peripheral blood. The CDR3 DNA reads TGTGCCAGCAGTTATAGCGGAGCCTCCTACAATGAGCAGTTCTTC. Amino acids: CASSYSGASYNEQFF.